This is a list of T cell receptor beta chains from one sample in a study of blood T cell repertoires in COVID-19. Profiling relied on immunoSEQ multiplex PCR, and the TCRdb table lists in-frame clones only, not all of them. The repertoire includes over 150,000 clones, more than 65% of them detected once, and roughly 13% sits in the top ten. Sequencing used peripheral blood. The source of these receptors is a human donor in a cohort sampled during active COVID-19. Both conserved end residues are part of each CDR3.

>TRBV19|14
CASSIVLGGDTQYF
>TRBV6-4|13
CASSDSAYNEQFF
>TRBV4-2|15
CASSPLLADTGELFF
>TRBV27|14
CASSLRENNQPQHF
>TRBV6-4|19
CASSDSPPTGLAGGETQYF
>TRBV2|14
CASSTDRGGEKLFF
>TRBV1|14
CTSSQRLAEETQYF
>TRBV11-2|14
CASSLDVRGYEQYF
>TRBV2|14
CASSEPRGNEKLFF
>TRBV28|14
CASSLGLAGVQQYF
>TRBV6-1|14
CASSEGWRQETQYF
>TRBV7-9|11
CASSYRDIQYF
>TRBV27|13
CASSEQPVYGYTF
>TRBV5-1|13
CASSRDSFYGYTF
>TRBV6-4|15
CASKGTGELNTEAFF
>TRBV19|14
CASSIGDRGAEAFF
>TRBV10-2|13
CASREGTTDTQYF
>TRBV18|17
CASSPGRTGIKNTEAFF
>TRBV19|17
CASSISWVRGLNTEAFF
>TRBV19|14
CASRDRENTGELFF
>TRBV5-6|14
CASSPDRASYGYTF
>TRBV4-1|16
CASSRPAGLASNEQFF
>TRBV18|16
CASSPETGLAENIQYF
>TRBV25-1|14
CASSPGLASETQYF
>TRBV27|18
CASSSRVGWREDPIEQYF
>TRBV15|14
CATSRKGDPYGYTF
>TRBV7-2|16
CASSLTRTEFTDTQYF
>TRBV25-1|16
CASSDPGLAGVNEQFF
>TRBV4-1|17
CASSQGPSRGKGNTIYF
>TRBV2|15
CASSASGSSYNEQFF
>TRBV21-1|15
CASSNNRDGDYGYTF
>TRBV19|13
CASSNTDQETQYF
>TRBV6-4|16
CASSDSTGVGTDTQYF
>TRBV28|14
CASRQTPGQETQYF
>TRBV15|15
CATSRERTSTDTQYF
>TRBV28|13
CASSNSFTYEQYF
>TRBV6-5|14
CATIAGEFRDTQYF
>TRBV25-1|16
CASSDPRGPTRETQYF
>TRBV5-4|15
CASSFLTGNNSPLHF
>TRBV9|14
CASSVSQGAAEAFF
>TRBV4-1|16
CASSQGFGGRAYEQYF
>TRBV19|15
CASSMAMTGIYEQFF
>TRBV15|14
CATSRDTSQGEQFF
>TRBV5-6|12
CASRTGFGTQYF
>TRBV28|17
CASSLVPGQALQETQYF
>TRBV30|12
CAYAGNTGELFF
>TRBV19|18
CASSTPGLAGGLWDEQFF
>TRBV19|16
CASSHRSGQGSDTQYF
>TRBV10-1|15
CASSPLAGVATEQFF
>TRBV28|14
CASSRQGGWTEAFF
>TRBV5-1|15
CASSLGPTSTDTQYF
>TRBV28|15
CASSLQGGIQDEQYF
>TRBV27|13
CASSLQVMGEQFF
>TRBV29-1|12
CSVGSGTYEQYF
>TRBV27|18
CASSHGTGGRSSYNEQFF
>TRBV28|15
CASSLGGSGANVLTF
>TRBV10-3|16
CAISGNRGHPSYEQYF
>TRBV7-9|16
CASSLGKDGGNQPQHF
>TRBV5-6|14
CASSLRGTVYEQYF
>TRBV2|14
CASRRTGGNQPQHF